This T cell receptor (beta chain) was sequenced for a study of T-cell reconstitution after alpha-beta-depleted transplantation in children. Regarding the study as a whole: At the one-year point after transplant, T-cell counts and TCRbeta diversity were found to come mostly from T cells that had been newly produced. Reports say that about two months after transplant, the alpha-beta T cells came out of several hundred graft clones that had expanded. The high TCRbeta diversity at day 60 in some patients came from surviving recipient T cells and thymic progenitors.

Deletions cut 0 bases from V and 4 bases from J, with 7 bases between. Per germline, CDR1 MGHRA and CDR2 YSYEKL. The CDR3 sequence is 14 residues long. As to this clonotype: What it binds is unknown.

A TCRbeta library incorporating unique molecular identifiers was prepared. TCRdb ran MiXCR on the PCR reads and lists one entry per CDR3 protein. The sample yields 500,000 to 750,000 distinct CDR3 sequences, over 25% seen once. The genes are TRBV4-1 and TRBJ1-5; no clear D gene. This sample comprised PBMCs, obtained before TCRalphabeta/CD19-depleted stem cell transplant. The origin of this receptor is a boy under three years old with Wiskott-Aldrich syndrome, due to receive a stem cell transplant. CDR3: CASSQDRWNQPQHF. The CDR3 nucleotides are TGCGCCAGCAGCCAAGATAGGTGGAATCAGCCCCAGCATTTT.